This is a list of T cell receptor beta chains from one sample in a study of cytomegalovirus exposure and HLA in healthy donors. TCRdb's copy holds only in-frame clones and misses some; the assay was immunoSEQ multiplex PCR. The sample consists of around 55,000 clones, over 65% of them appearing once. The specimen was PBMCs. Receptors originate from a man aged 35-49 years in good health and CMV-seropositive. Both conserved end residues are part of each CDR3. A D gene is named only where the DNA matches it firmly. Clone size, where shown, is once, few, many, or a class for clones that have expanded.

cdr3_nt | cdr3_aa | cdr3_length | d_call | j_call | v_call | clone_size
TGTGCTAGTGGTTTAGGACAGCTGGTGTTTTTT | CASGLGQLVFF | 11 | NA | TRBJ1-4 | TRBV12-5 | few
TGTGCCAGCAGCTTAGTCAGGAACACCGGGGAGCTGTTTTTT | CASSLVRNTGELFF | 14 | NA | TRBJ2-2 | TRBV7-9 | NA
TGTGCCAGCTCACCGTCCGCCGGGACTAGCGGGGATACGCAGTATTTT | CASSPSAGTSGDTQYF | 16 | TRBD2 | TRBJ2-3 | TRBV18 | few
TGCGCCAGCAGCCCGGGAGGCCAGGAGACAAGCTACACCTTC | CASSPGGQETSYTF | 14 | NA | TRBJ1-2 | TRBV5-1 | NA
TGCGCCAGCAGCCGGGACATTAACACTGAAGCTTTCTTT | CASSRDINTEAFF | 13 | NA | TRBJ1-1 | TRBV5-1 | NA
TGTGCCAGCAGAAGGAGAAGATCAGATACGCAGTATTTT | CASRRRRSDTQYF | 13 | NA | TRBJ2-3 | TRBV6-5 | NA
TGTGCCTGGACTATAGACAGGGGCCCTGGGAACACTGAAGCTTTCTTT | CAWTIDRGPGNTEAFF | 16 | TRBD1 | TRBJ1-1 | TRBV30 | NA
TGTGCCAGCAGACCTGGACAGGGCGAAAATTCACCCCTCCACTTT | CASRPGQGENSPLHF | 15 | TRBD1 | TRBJ1-6 | TRBV7-2 | NA
TGTGCCAGCAGCTGGGCACAGGGTTCTGGAAACACCATATATTTT | CASSWAQGSGNTIYF | 15 | NA | TRBJ1-3 | TRBV5-5 | NA
TGTGCCAGCTCACCCATGACAGGGAGTCCCCAGAACACTGAAGCTTTCTTT | CASSPMTGSPQNTEAFF | 17 | TRBD1 | TRBJ1-1 | TRBV18 | NA
TGTGCCAGCAGCCCCCATGCTAGCGGGCCCTACGAGCAGTACTTC | CASSPHASGPYEQYF | 15 | TRBD2 | TRBJ2-7 | TRBV7-3 | NA
TGTGCCAGCAGTTACGGACAGGGAGAGACTGAAGCTTTCTTT | CASSYGQGETEAFF | 14 | TRBD1 | TRBJ1-1 | TRBV6-5 | NA
TGCGCCAGCAGCAATGACAGGGGAGGATATGGCTACACCTTC | CASSNDRGGYGYTF | 14 | TRBD1 | TRBJ1-2 | TRBV10-1 | NA
TGTGCCAGTAGTATGGACAGGCGCTTTGAAGCTTTCTTT | CASSMDRRFEAFF | 13 | TRBD1 | TRBJ1-1 | TRBV19 | NA
TGCAGCGTTGATCGGGGGGGTAGGACTGAAGCTTTCTTT | CSVDRGGRTEAFF | 13 | NA | TRBJ1-1 | TRBV29-1 | NA